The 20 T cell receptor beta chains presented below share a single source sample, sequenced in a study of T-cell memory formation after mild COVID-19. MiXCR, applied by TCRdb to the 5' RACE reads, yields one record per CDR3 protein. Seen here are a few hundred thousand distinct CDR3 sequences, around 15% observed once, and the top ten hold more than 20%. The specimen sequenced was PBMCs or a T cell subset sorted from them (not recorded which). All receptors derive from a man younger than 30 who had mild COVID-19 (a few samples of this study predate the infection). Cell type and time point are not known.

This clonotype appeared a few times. The CDR3 sequence is CASSLGRLGGPEAFF. The CDR3 DNA reads as TGTGCCAGCAGCTTAGGGAGGTTAGGCGGCCCTGAAGCTTTCTTT. The chain carries TRBV7-2 and TRBJ1-1, with D uncertain. Germline lookup yields CDR1 SGHTA and CDR2 FQGNSA. The CDR3 totals 15 residues. Trimming removed 1 base at V and 6 bases at J, with 15 bases between.

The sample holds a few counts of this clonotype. CDR3 sequence: CASSLQGSPNEKLFF. The DNA for the CDR3 is TGCGCCAGCAGCTTGCAGGGCAGCCCTAATGAAAAACTGTTTTTT. The chain employs TRBV5-1 and TRBJ1-4; maybe TRBD1 (5 bases). Trimming left V 1 base short and J 3 bases short, with 10 bases between. The CDR3 is 15 residues long. CDR1 and CDR2 (germline): SGHRS, YFSETQ.

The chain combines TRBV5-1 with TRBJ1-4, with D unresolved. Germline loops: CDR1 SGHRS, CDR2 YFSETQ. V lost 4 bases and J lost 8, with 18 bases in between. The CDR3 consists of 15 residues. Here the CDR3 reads CASSLTGSEAEKLFF. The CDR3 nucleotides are TGCGCCAGCAGCCTGACCGGGTCCGAGGCAGAAAAACTGTTTTTT.

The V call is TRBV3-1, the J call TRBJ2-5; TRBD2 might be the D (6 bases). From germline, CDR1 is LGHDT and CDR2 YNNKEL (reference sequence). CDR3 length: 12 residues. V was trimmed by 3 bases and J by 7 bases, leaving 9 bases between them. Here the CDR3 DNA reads TGTGCCAGCAGCCATGGGCGGGGGACCCAGTACTTC. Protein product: CASSHGRGTQYF.

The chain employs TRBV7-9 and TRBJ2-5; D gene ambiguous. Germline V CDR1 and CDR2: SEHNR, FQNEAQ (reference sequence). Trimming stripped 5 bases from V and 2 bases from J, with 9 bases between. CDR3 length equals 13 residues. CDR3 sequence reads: CASSTATQETQYF. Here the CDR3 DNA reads TGTGCCAGCAGCACGGCAACTCAAGAGACCCAGTACTTC.

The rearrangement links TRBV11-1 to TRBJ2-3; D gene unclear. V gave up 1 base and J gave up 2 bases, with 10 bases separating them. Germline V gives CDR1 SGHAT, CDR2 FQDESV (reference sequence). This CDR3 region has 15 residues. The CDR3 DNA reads TGTGCCAGCAGCTTAGGAAAAACCATCACAGATACGCAGTATTTT. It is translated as CASSLGKTITDTQYF.

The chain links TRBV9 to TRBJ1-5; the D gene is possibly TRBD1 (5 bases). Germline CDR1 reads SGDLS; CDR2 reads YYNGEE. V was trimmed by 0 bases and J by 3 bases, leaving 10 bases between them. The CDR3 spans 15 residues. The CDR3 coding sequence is TGTGCCAGCAGCGTAGACCAGGGACTCAATCAGCCCCAGCATTTT. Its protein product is CASSVDQGLNQPQHF.

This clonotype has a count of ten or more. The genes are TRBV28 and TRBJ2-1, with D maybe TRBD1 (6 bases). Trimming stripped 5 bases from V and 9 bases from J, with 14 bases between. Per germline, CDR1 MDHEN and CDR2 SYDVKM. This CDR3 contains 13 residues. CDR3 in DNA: TGTGCCAGCAGTCCGTACGGCAGGGGTGAGCAGTTCTTC. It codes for CASSPYGRGEQFF. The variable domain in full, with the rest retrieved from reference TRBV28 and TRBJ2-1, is DVKVTQSSRYLVKRTGEKVFLECVQDMDHENMFWYRQDPGLGLRLIYFSYDVKMKEKGDIPEGYSVSREKKERFSLILESASTNQTSMYLCASSPYGRGEQFFGPGTRLTVL.

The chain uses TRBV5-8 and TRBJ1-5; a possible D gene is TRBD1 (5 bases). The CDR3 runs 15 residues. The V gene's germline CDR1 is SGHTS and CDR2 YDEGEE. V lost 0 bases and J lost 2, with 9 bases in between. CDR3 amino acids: CASSLGGAGNQPQHF. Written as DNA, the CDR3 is TGTGCCAGCAGCTTGGGAGGGGCTGGCAATCAGCCCCAGCATTTT.

CDR3: CASSRHGTGGARYTEAFF. As DNA, the CDR3 is TGCGCCAGCAGCCGGCACGGGACAGGGGGCGCAAGGTATACTGAAGCTTTCTTT. The rearrangement links TRBV4-1 to TRBJ1-1; 12 nucleotides align to TRBD1. Looked up from germline, CDR1 is MGHRA and CDR2 is YSYEKL. V shed 4 bases, J shed 5 bases, and the junction held 14 bases outside the gene matches. This CDR3 comprises 18 residues.

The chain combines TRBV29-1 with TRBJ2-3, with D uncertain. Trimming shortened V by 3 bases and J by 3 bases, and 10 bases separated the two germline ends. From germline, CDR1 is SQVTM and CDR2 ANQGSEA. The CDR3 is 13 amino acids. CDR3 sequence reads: CSVDPPETDTQYF. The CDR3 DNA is TGCAGCGTTGATCCCCCAGAGACAGATACGCAGTATTTT.

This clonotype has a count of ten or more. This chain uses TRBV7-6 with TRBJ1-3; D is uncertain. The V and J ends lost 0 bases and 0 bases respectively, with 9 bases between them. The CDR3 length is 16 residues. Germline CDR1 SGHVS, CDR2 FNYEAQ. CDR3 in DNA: TGTGCCAGCAGCTTAGCGCCAGGATCCTCTGGAAACACCATATATTTT. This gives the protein CASSLAPGSSGNTIYF.

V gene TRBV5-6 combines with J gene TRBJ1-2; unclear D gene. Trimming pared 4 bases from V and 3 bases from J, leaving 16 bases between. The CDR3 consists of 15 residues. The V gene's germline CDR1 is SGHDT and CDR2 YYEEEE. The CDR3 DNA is TGTGCCAGCAGCCCCGGGAGCCCCGTCTACTATGGCTACACCTTC. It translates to CASSPGSPVYYGYTF.

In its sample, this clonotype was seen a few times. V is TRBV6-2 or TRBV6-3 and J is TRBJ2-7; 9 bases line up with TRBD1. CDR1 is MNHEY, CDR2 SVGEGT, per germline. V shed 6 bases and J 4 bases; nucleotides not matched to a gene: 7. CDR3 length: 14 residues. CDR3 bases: TGTGCCAGCAGGCTACAGGGGGCTCATTACGAGCAGTACGTC. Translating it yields CASRLQGAHYEQYV.

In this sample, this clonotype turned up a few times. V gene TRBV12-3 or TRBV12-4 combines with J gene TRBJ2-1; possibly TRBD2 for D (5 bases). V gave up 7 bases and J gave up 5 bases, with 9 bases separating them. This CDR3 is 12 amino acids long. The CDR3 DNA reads TGTGCCAGCAAAACTAGTAACAATGAGCAGTTCTTC. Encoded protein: CASKTSNNEQFF.

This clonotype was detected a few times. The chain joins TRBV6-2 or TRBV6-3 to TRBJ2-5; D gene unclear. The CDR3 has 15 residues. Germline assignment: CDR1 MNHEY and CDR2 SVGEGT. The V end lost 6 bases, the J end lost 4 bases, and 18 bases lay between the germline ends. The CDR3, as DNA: TGTGCCAGCAGGCCTCGATGGGATCGCAGAGAGACCCAGTACTTC. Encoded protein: CASRPRWDRRETQYF.

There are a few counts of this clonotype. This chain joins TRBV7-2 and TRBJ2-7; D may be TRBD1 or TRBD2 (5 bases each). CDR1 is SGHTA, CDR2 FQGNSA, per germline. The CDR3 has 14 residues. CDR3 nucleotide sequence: TGTGCTAATAGCCGGGACGGAGGTCCCTACGAGCAGTACTTC. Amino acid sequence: CANSRDGGPYEQYF.

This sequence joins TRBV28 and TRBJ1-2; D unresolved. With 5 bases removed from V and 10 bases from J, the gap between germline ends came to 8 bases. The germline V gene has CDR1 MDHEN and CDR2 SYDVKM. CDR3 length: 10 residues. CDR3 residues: CASSTDLYTF. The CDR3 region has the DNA TGTGCCAGCAGTACAGACCTCTACACCTTC.

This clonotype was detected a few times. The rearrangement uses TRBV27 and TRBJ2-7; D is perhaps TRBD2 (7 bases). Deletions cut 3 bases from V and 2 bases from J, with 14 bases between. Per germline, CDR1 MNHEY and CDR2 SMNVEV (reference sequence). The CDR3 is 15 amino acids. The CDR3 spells CASSFGGRFPYEQYF. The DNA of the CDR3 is TGTGCCAGCAGTTTCGGGGGGCGATTCCCCTACGAGCAGTACTTC.

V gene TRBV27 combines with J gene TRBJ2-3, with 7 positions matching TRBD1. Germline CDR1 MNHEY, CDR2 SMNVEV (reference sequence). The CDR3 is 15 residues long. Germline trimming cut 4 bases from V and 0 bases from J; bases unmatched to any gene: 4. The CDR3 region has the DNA TGTGCCAGCAGTTCTCCAGGGGGAAGCACAGATACGCAGTATTTT. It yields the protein CASSSPGGSTDTQYF.